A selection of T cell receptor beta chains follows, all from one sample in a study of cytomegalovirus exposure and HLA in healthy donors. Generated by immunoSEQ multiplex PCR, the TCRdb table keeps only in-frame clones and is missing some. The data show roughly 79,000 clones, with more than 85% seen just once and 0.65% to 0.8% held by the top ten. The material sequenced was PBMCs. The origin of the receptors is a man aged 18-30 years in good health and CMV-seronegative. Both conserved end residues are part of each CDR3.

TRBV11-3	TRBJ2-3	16	CASSSTSGSFTDTQYF
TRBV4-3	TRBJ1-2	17	CASSQERAYTHNYGYTF
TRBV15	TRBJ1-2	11	CATSARDGYTF
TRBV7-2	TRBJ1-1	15	CASSQGGFSNTEAFF
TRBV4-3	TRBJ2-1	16	CASSQELAGVFNEQFF
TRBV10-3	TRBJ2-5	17	CAISESGRDRGEETQYF
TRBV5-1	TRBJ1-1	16	CASSLAGRQTSTEAFF
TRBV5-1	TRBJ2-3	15	CASRGTSGNVDTQYF
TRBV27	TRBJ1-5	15	CASSLQGAGNQPQHF
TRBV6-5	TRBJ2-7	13	CASSYGDSYEQYF
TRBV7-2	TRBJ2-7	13	CASSLGRGYEQYF
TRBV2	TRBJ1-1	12	CASRAPNTEAFF
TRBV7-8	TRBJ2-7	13	CASGGRFSYEQYF
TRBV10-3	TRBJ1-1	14	CAISDRDRVGIAFF
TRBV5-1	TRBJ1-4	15	CASSFGQGQYEKLFF
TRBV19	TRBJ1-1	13	CASSAAGNTEAFF
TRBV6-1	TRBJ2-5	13	CASSSRNQETQYF
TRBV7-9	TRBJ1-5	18	CASSLVQRQGVGNQPQHF
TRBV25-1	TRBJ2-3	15	CASSVGSRPTDTQYF
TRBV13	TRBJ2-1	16	CASSLSGRVSYNEQFF
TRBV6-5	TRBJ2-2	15	CASSGWTSGAGELFF
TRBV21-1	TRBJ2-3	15	CAGGGDSSSTDTQYF